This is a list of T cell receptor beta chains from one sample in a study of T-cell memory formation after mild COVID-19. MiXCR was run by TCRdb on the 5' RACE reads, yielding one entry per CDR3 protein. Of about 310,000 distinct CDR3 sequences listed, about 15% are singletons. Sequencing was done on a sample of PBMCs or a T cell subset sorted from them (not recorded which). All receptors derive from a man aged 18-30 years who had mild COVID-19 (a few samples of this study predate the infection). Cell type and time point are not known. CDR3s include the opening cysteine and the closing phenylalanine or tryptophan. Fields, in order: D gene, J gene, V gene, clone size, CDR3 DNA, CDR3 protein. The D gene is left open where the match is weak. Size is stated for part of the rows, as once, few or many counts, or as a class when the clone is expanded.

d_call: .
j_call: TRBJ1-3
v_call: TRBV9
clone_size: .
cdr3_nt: TGTGCCAGCAGCCCCCGGCTCGAGAGTTGGGGAAACACCATATATTTT
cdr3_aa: CASSPRLESWGNTIYF

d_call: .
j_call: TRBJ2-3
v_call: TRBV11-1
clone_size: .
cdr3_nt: TGTGCCAGCTTATCCTCCAGGGGAGATACGCAGTATTTT
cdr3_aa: CASLSSRGDTQYF

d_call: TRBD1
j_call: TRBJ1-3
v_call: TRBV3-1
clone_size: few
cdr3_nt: TGTGCCAGCAGCCGGCTTGGGACAGACTCTGGAAACACCATATATTTT
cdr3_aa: CASSRLGTDSGNTIYF

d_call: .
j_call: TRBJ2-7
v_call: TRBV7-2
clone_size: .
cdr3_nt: TGTGCCAGCAGCCGAATCGAACAAAGCTACGAGCAGTACTTC
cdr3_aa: CASSRIEQSYEQYF

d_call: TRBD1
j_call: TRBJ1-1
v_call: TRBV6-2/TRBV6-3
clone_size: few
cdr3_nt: TGTGCCAGCAGCGACAGGGGTTGGACTGAAGCTTTCTTT
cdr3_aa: CASSDRGWTEAFF

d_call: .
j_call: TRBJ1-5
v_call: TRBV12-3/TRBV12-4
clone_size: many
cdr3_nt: TGTGCCAGCAGTTTAAAGGGTCAGCCCCAGCATTTT
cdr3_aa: CASSLKGQPQHF

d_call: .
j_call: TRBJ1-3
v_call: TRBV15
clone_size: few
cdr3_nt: TGTGCCACCAGCAGAGATCACAGACTCTCTGGAAACACCATATATTTT
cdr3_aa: CATSRDHRLSGNTIYF

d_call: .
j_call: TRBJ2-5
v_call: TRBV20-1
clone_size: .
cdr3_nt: TGCAGTGTTTCATCCCGGGTGGTAAAAGAGACCCAGTACTTC
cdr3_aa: CSVSSRVVKETQYF

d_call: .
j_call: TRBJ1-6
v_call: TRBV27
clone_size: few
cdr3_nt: TGTGCCAGCAGTGAGACAGTCCGCGGATCACCCCTCCACTTT
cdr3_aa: CASSETVRGSPLHF

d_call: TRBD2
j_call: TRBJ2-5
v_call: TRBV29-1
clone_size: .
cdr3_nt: TGCAGCGTTGTTGTAGCGGGGGCCCAAGAGACCCAGTACTTC
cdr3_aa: CSVVVAGAQETQYF

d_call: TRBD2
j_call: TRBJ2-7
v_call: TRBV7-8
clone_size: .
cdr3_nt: TGTGCCAGCCCCCAACGGAGGCTAGCGGGGGGCCGGCAGTACTTC
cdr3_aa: CASPQRRLAGGRQYF

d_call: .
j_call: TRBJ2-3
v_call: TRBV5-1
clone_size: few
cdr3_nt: TGCGCCAGCAGCCTGGGCCGGGACACAGATACGCAGTATTTT
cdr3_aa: CASSLGRDTDTQYF

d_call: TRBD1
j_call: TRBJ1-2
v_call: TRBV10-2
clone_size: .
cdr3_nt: TGCGCCAGCAGTGACCTCCTCGGACAGGACTATGGCTACACCTTC
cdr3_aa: CASSDLLGQDYGYTF

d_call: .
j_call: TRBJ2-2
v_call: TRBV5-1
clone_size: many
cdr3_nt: TGCGCCAGCAGCTTGTCCGGGTCGGCCGGGGAGCTGTTTTTT
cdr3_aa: CASSLSGSAGELFF

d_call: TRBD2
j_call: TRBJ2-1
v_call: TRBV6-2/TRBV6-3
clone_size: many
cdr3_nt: TGTGCCAGCAGTTACCTCGGGCTAGCGGGGGTTCTTTACAATGAGCAGTTCTTC
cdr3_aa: CASSYLGLAGVLYNEQFF

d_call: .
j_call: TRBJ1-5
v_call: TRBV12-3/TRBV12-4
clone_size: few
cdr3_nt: TGTGCCAGCAGTCACAGGGAAAATCAGCCCCAGCATTTT
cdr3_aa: CASSHRENQPQHF

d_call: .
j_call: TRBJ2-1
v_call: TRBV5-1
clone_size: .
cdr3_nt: TGCGCCAGCAGCTTGGTTGCAGGGTCCCACAATGAGCAGTTCTTC
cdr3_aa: CASSLVAGSHNEQFF

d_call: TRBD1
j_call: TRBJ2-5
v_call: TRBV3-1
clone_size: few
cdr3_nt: TGTGCCAGCAGCCGTCGACAGGGGATAGGGGAGACCCAGTACTTC
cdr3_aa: CASSRRQGIGETQYF

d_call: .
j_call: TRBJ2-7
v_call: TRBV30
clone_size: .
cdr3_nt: TGTGCCTGGAGTCGACAGGTGGACGATCGCTCCTACGAGCAGTACTTC
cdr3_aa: CAWSRQVDDRSYEQYF

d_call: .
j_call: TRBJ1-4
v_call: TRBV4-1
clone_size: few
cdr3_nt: TGCGCCAGCAGCCAACAAGCCGCGATAGGTGAAAAACTGTTTTTT
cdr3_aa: CASSQQAAIGEKLFF

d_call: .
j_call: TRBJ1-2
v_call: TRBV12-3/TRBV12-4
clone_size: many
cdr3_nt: TGTGCCAGCAGTTTGGTGCCGGGCCCTCCTTATGGCTACACCTTC
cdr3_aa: CASSLVPGPPYGYTF

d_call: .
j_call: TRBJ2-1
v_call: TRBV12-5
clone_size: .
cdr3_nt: TGTGCTAGTGGGGAGACTCCGACCAACGAGCAGTTCTTC
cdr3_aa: CASGETPTNEQFF

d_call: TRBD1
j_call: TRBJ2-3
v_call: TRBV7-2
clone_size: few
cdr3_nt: TGTGCCAGCAGCTGGTCGACAGGGGTCGGAGATACGCAGTATTTT
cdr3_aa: CASSWSTGVGDTQYF

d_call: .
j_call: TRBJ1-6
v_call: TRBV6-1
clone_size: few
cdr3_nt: TGTGCCAGCAGTGAATGGGGAGGGCGTCATAATTCACCCCTCCACTTT
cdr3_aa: CASSEWGGRHNSPLHF